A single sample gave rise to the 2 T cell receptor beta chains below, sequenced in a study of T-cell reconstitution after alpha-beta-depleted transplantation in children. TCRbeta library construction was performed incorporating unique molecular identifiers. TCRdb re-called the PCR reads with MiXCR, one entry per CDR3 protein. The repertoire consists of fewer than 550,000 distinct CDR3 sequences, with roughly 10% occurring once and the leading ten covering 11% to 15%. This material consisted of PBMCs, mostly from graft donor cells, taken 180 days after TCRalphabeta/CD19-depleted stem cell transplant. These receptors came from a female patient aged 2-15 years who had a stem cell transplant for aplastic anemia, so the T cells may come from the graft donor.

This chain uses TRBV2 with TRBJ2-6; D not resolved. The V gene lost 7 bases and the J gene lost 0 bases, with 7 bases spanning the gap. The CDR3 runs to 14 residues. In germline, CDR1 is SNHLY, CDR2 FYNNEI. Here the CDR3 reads CASTWVSGANVLTF. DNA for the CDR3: TGTGCCAGCACCTGGGTCTCTGGGGCCAACGTCCTGACTTTC.

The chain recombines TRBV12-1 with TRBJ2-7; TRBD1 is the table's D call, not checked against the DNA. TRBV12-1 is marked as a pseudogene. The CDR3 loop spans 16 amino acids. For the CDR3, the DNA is TGTGCCAGCAGCTTTGGAGCAGCCCCTCGACCTTACGAGCAGTACGTC. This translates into CASSFGAAPRPYEQYV.